Given below is one T cell receptor beta chain in context. The CDR3 spans 11 residues. CDR1 and CDR2 (germline): SGHDT, YYEEEE. The V and J ends lost 0 bases and 11 bases respectively, with 8 bases between them. The entry originates in a study of blood T cell repertoires in COVID-19. Study information: Whether acute or convalescent, the COVID-19 samples came from the United States, Italy and Spain. From T cells, B-cell-depleted T cells, or PBMCs came the material, which was cDNA or gDNA.

Sequenced by immunoSEQ multiplex PCR; TCRdb stores in-frame clones only, minus some. The sample consists of over 250,000 clones, more than 80% of them appearing once. The clonotype originates from a woman between 50 and 59 years old with COVID-19, enrolled during active disease. The J gene is TRBJ1-1, the V gene TRBV5-6, with D unclear. The specimen sequenced was peripheral blood. The CDR3 sequence is CASSLGPRAFF. The CDR3 bases are TGTGCCAGCAGCTTGGGTCCTCGGGCTTTCTTT. Supplemented by reference TRBV5-6 and TRBJ1-1, the full variable domain reads DAGVTQSPTHLIKTRGQQVTLRCSPKSGHDTVSWYQQALGQGPQFIFQYYEEEERQRGNFPDRFSGHQFPNYSSELNVNALLLGDSALYLCASSLGPRAFFGQGTRLTVV.